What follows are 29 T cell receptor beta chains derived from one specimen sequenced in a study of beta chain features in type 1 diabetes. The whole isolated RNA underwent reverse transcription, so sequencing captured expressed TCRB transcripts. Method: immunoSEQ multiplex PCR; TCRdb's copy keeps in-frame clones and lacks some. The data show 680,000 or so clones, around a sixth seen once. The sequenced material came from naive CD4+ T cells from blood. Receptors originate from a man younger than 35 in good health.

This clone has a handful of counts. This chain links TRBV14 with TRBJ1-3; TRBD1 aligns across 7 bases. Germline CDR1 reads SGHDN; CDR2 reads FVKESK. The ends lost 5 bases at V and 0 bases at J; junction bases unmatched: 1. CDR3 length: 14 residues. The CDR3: CASSGQASGNTIYF. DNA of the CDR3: TGTGCCAGCAGCGGACAGGCCTCTGGAAACACCATATATTTT.

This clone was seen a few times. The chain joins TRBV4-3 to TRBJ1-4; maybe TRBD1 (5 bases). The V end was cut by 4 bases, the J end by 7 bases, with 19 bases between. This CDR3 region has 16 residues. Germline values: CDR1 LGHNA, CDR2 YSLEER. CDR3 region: CASSLSPAGSGEKLFF. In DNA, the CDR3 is TGCGCCAGCAGCCTAAGTCCGGCAGGGTCCGGTGAAAAACTGTTTTTT.

This CDR3 reads CASSRGLAGGYEQYF. The CDR3 DNA reads as TGCGCCAGCAGCCGTGGACTAGCGGGAGGGTACGAGCAGTACTTC. J is TRBJ2-7 and V is TRBV5-1; 15 bases line up with TRBD2. This CDR3 region has 15 residues. The germline CDR1 and CDR2 sequences are SGHRS and YFSETQ. V shed 4 bases, J shed 4 bases, and the junction held 3 bases outside the gene matches.

In DNA, the CDR3 is TGTGCCAGCAGCTTAAACCCGGGAGGAGCCGGGGAGCTGTTTTTT. It translates to CASSLNPGGAGELFF. The chain has TRBV7-3 and TRBJ2-2; TRBD2 agrees at 7 bases. J was trimmed by 6 bases and V by 1 base; bases with no gene match: 5. This CDR3 region has 15 residues. In germline, CDR1 is SGHTA, CDR2 FQGTGA.

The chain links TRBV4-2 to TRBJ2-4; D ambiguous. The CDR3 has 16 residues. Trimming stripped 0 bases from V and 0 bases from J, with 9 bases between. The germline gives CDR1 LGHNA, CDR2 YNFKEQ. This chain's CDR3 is CASSQDRLLAKNIQYF. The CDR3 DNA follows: TGTGCCAGCAGCCAAGATCGTCTGTTAGCCAAAAACATTCAGTACTTC.

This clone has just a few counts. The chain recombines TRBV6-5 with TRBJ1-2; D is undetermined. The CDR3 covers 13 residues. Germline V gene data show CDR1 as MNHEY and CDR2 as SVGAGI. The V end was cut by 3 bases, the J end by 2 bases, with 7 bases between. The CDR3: CASSYRRNYGYTF. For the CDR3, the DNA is TGTGCCAGCAGTTATAGACGGAACTATGGCTACACCTTC.

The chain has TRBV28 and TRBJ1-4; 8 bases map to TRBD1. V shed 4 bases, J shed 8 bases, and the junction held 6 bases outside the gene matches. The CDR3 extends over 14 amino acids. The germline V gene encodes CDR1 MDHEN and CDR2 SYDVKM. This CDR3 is CASSSTGGGEKLFF. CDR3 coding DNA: TGTGCCAGCAGTTCTACAGGGGGAGGCGAAAAACTGTTTTTT. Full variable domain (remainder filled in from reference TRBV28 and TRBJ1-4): DVKVTQSSRYLVKRTGEKVFLECVQDMDHENMFWYRQDPGLGLRLIYFSYDVKMKEKGDIPEGYSVSREKKERFSLILESASTNQTSMYLCASSSTGGGEKLFFGSGTQLSVL.

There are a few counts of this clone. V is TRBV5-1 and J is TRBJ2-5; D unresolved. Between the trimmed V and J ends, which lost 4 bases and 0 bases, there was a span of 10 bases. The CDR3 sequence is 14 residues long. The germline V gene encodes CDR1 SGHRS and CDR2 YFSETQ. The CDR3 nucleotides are TGCGCCAGCAGCCGTACGGCACACCAAGAGACCCAGTACTTC. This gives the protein CASSRTAHQETQYF.

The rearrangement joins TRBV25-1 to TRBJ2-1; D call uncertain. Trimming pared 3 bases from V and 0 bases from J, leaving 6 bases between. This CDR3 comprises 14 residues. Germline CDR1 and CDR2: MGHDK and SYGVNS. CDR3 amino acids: CASSDPPSYNEQFF. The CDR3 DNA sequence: TGTGCCAGCAGTGACCCCCCCTCCTACAATGAGCAGTTCTTC.

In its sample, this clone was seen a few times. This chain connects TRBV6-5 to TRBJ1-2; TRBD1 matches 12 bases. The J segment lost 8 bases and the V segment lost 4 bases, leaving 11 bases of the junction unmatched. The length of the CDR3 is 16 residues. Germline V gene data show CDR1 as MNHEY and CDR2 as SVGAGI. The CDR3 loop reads CASSSPPGQGAEGYTF. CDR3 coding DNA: TGTGCCAGCAGTTCCCCTCCGGGACAGGGGGCTGAGGGCTACACCTTC.

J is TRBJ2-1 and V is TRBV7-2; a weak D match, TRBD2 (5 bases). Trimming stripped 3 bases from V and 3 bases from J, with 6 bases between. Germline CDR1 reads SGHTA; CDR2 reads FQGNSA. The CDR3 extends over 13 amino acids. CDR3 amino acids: CASSFRGYNEQFF. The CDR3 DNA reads TGTGCCAGCAGCTTTCGGGGCTACAATGAGCAGTTCTTC.

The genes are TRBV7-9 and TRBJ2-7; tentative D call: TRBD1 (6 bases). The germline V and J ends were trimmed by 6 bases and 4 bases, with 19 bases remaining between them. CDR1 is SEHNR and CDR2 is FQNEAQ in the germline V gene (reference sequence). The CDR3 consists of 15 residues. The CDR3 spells CASSRLRDTIYEQYF. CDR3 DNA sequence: TGTGCCAGCAGTCGGCTCCGGGACACAATATACGAGCAGTACTTC.

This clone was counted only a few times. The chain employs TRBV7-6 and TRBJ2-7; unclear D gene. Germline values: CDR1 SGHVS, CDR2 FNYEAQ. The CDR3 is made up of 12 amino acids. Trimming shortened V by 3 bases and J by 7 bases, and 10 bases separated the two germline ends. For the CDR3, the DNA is TGTGCCAGCAGCTTTGGGGTTGGGGAGCAGTACTTC. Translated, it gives CASSFGVGEQYF.

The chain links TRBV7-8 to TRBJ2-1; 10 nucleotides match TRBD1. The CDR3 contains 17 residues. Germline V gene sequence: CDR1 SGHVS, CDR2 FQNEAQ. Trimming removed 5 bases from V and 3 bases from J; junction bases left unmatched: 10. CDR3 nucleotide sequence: TGTGCCAGCAGCCCCCGTAGAAGGGACAGGGGCTACAATGAGCAGTTCTTC. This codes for CASSPRRRDRGYNEQFF.

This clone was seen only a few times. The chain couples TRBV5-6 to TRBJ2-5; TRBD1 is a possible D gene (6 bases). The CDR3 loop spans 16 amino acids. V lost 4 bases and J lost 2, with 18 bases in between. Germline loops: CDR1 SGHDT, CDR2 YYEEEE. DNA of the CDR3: TGTGCCAGCAGCCCCCCGACCGGGACATTTCAAGAGACCCAGTACTTC. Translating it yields CASSPPTGTFQETQYF.

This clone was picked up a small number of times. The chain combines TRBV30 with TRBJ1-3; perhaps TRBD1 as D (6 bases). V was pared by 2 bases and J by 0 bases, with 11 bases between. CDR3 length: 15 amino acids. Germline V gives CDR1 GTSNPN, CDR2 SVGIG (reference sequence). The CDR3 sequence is CAWSKRDNSGNTIYF. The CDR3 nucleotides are TGTGCCTGGAGTAAGCGGGACAACTCTGGAAACACCATATATTTT.

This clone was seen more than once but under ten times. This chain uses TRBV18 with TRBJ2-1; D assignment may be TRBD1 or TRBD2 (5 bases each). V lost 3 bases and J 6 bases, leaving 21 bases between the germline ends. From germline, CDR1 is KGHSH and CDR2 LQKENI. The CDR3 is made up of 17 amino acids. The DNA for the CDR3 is TGTGCCAGCTCACCTACGGGTGGGACGGCGAGGGGCAATGAGCAGTTCTTC. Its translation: CASSPTGGTARGNEQFF.

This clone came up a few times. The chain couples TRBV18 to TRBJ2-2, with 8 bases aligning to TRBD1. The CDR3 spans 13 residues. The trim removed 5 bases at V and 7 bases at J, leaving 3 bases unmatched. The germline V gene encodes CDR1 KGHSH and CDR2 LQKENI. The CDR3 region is CASSSDRVGELFF. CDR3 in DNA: TGTGCCAGCTCATCGGACAGGGTCGGGGAGCTGTTTTTT.

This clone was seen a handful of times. The chain's CDR3 is CASSLPRDRGRGIGWTGELFF. The DNA for the CDR3 is TGCGCCAGCAGCTTGCCCCGGGACAGGGGGCGCGGGATCGGGTGGACCGGGGAGCTGTTTTTT. The chain is built from TRBV5-1 and TRBJ2-2; the match to TRBD1 covers 12 bases. Germline V lookup: CDR1 SGHRS, CDR2 YFSETQ. V shed 1 base, J shed 5 bases, and the junction held 18 bases outside the gene matches. The CDR3 consists of 21 residues.

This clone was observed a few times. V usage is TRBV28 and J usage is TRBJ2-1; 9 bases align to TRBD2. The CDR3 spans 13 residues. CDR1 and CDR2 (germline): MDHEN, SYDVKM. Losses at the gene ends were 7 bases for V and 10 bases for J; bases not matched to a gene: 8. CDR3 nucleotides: TGTGCCAGCACGTGGCGGGAGGGCGGGGAGCAGTTCTTC. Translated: CASTWREGGEQFF.

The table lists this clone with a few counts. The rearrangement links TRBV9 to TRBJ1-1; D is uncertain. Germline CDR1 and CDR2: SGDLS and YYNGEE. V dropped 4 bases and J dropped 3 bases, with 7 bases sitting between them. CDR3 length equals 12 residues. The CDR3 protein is CASSRSDTEAFF. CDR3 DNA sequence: TGTGCCAGCAGCCGCTCGGACACTGAAGCTTTCTTT.

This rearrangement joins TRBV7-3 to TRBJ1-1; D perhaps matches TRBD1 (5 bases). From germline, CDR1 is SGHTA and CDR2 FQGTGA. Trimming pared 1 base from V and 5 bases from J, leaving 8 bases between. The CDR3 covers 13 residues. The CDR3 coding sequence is TGTGCCAGCAGCTTAAATTGGGGGACTGAAGCTTTCTTT. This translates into CASSLNWGTEAFF.

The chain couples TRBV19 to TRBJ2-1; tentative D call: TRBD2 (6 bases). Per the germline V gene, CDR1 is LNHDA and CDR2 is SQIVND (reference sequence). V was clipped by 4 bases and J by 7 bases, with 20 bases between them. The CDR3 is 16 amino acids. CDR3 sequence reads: CASSTIGRGGVNEQFF. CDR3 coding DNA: TGTGCCAGTAGTACCATAGGTCGGGGAGGAGTAAATGAGCAGTTCTTC.

The chain's CDR3 is CASSVARGRGNTGELFF. CDR3 DNA sequence: TGTGCCAGCAGCGTAGCTAGAGGGCGGGGGAACACCGGGGAGCTGTTTTTT. This rearrangement joins TRBV9 to TRBJ2-2, with TRBD2 as a possible D gene (6 bases). The germline V and J ends were trimmed by 0 bases and 1 base, with 13 bases remaining between them. The CDR3 length is 17 residues. Germline loops: CDR1 SGDLS, CDR2 YYNGEE. Filled out from reference TRBV9 and TRBJ2-2, the complete variable domain reads DSGVTQTPKHLITATGQRVTLRCSPRSGDLSVYWYQQSLDQGLQFLIQYYNGEERAKGNILERFSAQQFPDLHSELNLSSLELGDSALYFCASSVARGRGNTGELFFGEGSRLTVL.

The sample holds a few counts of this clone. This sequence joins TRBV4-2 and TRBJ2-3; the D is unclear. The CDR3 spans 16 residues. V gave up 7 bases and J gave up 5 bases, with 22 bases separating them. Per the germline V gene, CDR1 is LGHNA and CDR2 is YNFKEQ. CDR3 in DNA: TGTGCCAGCACCCAGACGACCAAACCGTTCGGAGATACGCAGTATTTT. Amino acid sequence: CASTQTTKPFGDTQYF.

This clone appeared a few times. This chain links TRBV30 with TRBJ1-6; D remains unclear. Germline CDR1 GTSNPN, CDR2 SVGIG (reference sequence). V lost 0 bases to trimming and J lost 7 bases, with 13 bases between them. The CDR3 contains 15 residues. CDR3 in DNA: TGTGCCTGGAGTGTACGTGGCTTCGGGAATTCACCCCTCCACTTT. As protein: CAWSVRGFGNSPLHF.

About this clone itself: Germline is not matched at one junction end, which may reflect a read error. CDR3 protein: CATSVTYRGRYQETQYF. The CDR3 DNA reads TGTGCCACCAGCGTTACTTACAGGGGGCGCTACCAGGAGACCCAGTACTTC. The rearrangement links TRBV15 to TRBJ2-5; 9 nucleotides match TRBD1. The CDR3 has 17 residues. CDR1 is LNHNV and CDR2 is YYDKDF in the germline V gene (reference sequence).

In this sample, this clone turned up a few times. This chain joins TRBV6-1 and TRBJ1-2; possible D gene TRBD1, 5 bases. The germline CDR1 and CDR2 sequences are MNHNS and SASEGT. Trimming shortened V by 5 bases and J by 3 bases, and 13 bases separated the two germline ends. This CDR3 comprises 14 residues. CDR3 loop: CASSPGMWDYGYTF. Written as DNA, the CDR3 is TGTGCCAGCAGTCCAGGGATGTGGGACTATGGCTACACCTTC.

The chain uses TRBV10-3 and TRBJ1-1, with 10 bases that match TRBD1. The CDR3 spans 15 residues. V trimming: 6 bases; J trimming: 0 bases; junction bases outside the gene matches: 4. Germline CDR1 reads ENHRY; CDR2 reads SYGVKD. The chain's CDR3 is CAISPGQGMNTEAFF. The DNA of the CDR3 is TGTGCCATCAGCCCGGGACAGGGGATGAACACTGAAGCTTTCTTT.